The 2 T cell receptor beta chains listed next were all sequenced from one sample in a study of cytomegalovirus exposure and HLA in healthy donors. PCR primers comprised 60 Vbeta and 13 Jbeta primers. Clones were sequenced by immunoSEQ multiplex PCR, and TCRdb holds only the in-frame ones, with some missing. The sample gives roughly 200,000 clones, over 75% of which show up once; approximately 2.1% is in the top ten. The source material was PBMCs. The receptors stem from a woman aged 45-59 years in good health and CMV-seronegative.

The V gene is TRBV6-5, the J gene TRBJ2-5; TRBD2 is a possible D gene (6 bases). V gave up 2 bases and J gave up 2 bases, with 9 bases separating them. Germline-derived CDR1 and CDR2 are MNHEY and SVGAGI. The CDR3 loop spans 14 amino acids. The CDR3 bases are TGTGCCAGCAGTTACGCGGGGAGGCAAGAGACCCAGTACTTC. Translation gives CASSYAGRQETQYF.

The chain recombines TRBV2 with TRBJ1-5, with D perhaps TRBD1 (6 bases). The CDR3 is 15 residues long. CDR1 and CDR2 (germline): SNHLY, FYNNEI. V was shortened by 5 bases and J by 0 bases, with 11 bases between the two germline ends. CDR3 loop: CASSFTGYSNQPQHF. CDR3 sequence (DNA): TGTGCCAGCAGTTTTACAGGGTATAGCAATCAGCCCCAGCATTTT.